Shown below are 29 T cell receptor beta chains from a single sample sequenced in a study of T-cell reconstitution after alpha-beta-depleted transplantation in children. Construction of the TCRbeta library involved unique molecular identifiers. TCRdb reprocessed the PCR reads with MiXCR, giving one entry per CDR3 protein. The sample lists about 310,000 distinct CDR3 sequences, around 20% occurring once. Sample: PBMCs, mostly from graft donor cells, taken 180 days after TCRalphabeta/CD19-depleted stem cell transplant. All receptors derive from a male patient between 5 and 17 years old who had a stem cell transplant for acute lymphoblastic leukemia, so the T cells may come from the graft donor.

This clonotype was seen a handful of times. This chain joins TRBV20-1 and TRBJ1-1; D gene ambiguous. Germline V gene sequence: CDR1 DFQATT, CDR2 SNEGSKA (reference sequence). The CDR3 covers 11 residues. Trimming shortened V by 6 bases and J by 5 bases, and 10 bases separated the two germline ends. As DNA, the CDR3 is TGCAGTGCCCAGCCCTATACTGAAGCTTTCTTT. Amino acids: CSAQPYTEAFF.

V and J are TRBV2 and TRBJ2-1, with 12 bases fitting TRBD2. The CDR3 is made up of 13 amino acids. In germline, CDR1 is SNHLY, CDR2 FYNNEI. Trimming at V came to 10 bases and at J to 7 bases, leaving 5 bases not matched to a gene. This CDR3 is CAIGTSGRNEQFF. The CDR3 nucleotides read TGTGCCATCGGGACTAGCGGGCGGAATGAGCAGTTCTTC.

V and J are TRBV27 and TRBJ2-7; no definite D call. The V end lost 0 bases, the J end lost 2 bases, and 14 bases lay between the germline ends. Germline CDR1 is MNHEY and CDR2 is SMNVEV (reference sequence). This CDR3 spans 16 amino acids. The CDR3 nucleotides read TGTGCCAGCAGTTTATCCCCCATGGATGGTGCCTACGAGCAGTACTTC. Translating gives CASSLSPMDGAYEQYF.

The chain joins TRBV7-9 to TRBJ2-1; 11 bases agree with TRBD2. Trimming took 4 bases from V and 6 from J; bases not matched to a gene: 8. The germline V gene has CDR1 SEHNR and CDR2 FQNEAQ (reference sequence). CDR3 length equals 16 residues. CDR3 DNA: TGTGCCAGCAGCTCCACTAGCGGGAGTAAGGCCAATGAGCAGTTCTTC. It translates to CASSSTSGSKANEQFF.

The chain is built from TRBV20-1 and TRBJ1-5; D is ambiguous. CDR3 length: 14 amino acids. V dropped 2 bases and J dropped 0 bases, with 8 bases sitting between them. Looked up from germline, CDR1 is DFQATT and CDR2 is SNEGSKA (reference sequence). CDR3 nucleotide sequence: TGCAGTGCTAGAAATGAATATAGCAATCAGCCCCAGCATTTT. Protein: CSARNEYSNQPQHF.

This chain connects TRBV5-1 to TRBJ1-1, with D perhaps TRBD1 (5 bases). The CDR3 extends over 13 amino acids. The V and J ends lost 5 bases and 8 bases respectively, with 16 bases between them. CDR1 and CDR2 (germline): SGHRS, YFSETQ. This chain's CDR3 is CASRSWDSGEAFF. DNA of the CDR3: TGCGCCAGCAGGTCCTGGGACTCGGGAGAAGCTTTCTTT.

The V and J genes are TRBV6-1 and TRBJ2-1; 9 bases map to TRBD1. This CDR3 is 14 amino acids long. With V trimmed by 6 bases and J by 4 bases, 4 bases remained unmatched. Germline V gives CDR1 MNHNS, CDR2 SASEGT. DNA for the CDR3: TGTGCCAGCAGAAACGACAGGGGGTACAATGAGCAGTTCTTC. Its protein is CASRNDRGYNEQFF.

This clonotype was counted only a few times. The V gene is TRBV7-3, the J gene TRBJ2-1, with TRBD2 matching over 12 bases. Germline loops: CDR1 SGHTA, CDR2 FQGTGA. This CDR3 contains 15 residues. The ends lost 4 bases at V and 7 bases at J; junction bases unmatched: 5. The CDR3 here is CASSYGTSGQNEQFF. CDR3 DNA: TGTGCCAGCAGCTATGGGACTAGCGGGCAGAATGAGCAGTTCTTC.

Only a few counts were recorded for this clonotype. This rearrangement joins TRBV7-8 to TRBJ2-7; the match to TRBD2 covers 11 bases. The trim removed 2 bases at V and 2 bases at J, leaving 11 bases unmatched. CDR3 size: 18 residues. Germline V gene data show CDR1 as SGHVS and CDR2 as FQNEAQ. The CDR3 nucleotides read TGTGCCAGCAGCTTAATCTACGGAACTAGCGGGAGTCCCTACGAGCAGTACTTC. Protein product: CASSLIYGTSGSPYEQYF.

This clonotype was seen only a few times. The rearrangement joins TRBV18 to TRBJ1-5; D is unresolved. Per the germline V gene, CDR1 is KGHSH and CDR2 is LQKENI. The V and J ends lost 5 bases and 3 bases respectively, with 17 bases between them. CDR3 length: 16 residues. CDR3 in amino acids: CASSTEGFPTNQPQHF. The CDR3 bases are TGTGCCAGCTCAACCGAGGGCTTCCCGACCAATCAGCCCCAGCATTTT.

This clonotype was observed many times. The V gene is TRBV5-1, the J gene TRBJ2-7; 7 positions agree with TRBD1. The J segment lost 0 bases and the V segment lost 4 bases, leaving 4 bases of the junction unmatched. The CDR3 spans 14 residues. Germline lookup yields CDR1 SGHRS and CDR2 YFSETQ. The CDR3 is CASSVRDSSYEQYF. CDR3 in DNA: TGCGCCAGCAGCGTTCGGGACAGCTCCTACGAGCAGTACTTC. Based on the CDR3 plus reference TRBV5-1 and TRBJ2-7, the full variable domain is KAGVTQTPRYLIKTRGQQVTLSCSPISGHRSVSWYQQTPGQGLQFLFEYFSETQRNKGNFPGRFSGRQFSNSRSEMNVSTLELGDSALYLCASSVRDSSYEQYFGPGTRLTVT.

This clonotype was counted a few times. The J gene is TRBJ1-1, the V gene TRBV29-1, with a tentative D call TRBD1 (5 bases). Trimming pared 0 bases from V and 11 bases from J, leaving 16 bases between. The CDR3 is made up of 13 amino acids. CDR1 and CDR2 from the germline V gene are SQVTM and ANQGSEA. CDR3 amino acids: CSVEDPTGWYAFF. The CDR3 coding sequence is TGCAGCGTTGAAGATCCTACAGGTTGGTACGCTTTCTTT.

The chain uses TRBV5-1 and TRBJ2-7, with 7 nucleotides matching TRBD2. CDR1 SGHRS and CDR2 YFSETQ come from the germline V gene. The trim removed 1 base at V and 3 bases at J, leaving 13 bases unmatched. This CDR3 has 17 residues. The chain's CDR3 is CASSLHKGASGFYEQYF. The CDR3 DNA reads TGCGCCAGCAGCTTGCATAAAGGGGCTAGCGGTTTCTACGAGCAGTACTTC.

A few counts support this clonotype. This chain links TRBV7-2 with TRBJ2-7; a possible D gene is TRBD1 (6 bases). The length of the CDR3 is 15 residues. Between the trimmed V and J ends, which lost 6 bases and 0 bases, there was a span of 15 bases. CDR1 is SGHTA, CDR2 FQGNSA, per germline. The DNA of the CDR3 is TGTGCCAGCAGTAAACAGGGCGCCCTCTCCTACGAGCAGTACTTC. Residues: CASSKQGALSYEQYF.

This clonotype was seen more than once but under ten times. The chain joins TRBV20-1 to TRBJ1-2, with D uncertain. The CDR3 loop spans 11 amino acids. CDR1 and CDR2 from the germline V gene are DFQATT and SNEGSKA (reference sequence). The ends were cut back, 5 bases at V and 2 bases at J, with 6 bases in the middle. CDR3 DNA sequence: TGCAGTGCTTCTCAGAACTATGGCTACACCTTC. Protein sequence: CSASQNYGYTF.

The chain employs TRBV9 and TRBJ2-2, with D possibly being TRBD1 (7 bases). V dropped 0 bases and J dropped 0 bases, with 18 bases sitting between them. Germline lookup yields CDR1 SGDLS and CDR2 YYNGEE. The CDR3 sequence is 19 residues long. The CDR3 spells CASSVEEGAPFANTGELFF. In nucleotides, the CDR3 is TGTGCCAGCAGCGTAGAGGAGGGGGCTCCTTTCGCGAACACCGGGGAGCTGTTTTTT.

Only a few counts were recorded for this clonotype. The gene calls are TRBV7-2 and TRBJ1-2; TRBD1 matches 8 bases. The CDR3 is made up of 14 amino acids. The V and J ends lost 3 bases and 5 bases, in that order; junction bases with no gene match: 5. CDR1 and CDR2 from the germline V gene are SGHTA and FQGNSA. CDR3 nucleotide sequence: TGTGCCAGCAGCTTCCGGACAGGGCGGTATGGCTACACCTTC. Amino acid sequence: CASSFRTGRYGYTF.

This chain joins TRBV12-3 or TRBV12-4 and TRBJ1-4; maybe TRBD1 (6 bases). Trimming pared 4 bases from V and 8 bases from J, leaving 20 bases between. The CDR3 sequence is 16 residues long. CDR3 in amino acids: CASSSDRYLVEEKLFF. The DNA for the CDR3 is TGTGCCAGCAGTTCTGACAGGTACCTAGTCGAAGAAAAACTGTTTTTT.

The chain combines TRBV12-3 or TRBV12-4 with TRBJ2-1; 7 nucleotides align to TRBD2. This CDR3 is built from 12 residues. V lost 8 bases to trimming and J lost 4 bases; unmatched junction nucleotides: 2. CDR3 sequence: CASGRVYNEQFF. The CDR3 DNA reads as TGTGCCAGCGGGAGGGTTTACAATGAGCAGTTCTTC.

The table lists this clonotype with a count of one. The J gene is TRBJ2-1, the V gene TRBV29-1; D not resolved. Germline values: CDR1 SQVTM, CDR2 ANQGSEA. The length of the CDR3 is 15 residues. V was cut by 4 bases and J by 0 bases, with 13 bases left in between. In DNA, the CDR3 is TGCAGCGTTGGGGTTACGCAGAGCTCCTACAATGAGCAGTTCTTC. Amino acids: CSVGVTQSSYNEQFF.

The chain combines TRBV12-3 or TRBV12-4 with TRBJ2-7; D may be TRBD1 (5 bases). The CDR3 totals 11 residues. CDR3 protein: CAISRVDEQYF. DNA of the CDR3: TGTGCTATATCCAGGGTTGACGAGCAGTACTTC.

In DNA, the CDR3 is TGTGCCAGCAGGCTTAAGTTTAGCGGGAGAACCGAGCAGTACTTC. Amino acid sequence: CASRLKFSGRTEQYF. The rearrangement uses TRBV27 and TRBJ2-7; 9 bases fit TRBD2. Germline CDR1 MNHEY, CDR2 SMNVEV (reference sequence). CDR3 length: 15 residues. V shed 6 bases and J 6 bases; nucleotides not matched to a gene: 12.

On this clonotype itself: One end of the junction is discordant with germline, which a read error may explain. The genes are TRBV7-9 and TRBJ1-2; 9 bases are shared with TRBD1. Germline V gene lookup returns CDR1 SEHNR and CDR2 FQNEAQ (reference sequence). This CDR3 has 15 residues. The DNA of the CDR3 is TGTGCCAGCAGCGCATCCGGGACAGGGAACTTTGGCTACACCTTC. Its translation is CASSASGTGNFGYTF.

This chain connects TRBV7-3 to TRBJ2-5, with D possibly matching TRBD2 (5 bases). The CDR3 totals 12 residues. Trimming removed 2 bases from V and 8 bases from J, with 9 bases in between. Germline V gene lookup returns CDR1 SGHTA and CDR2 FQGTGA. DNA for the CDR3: TGTGCCAGCAGCTTATACGGGGATACCCAGTACTTC. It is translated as CASSLYGDTQYF.

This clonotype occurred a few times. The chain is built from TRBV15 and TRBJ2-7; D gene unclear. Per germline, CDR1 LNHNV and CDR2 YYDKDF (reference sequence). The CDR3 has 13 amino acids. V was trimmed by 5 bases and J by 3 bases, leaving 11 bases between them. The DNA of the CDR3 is TGTGCCACCAGCTCCCAGCCAGGCTACGAGCAGTACTTC. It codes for CATSSQPGYEQYF.

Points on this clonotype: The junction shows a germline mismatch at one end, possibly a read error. DNA of the CDR3: TGTACCAGCAGTCCCTCTTCCGGGACTAGCGGGAGAGGGGAGACCCAGTACTTC. Protein: CTSSPSSGTSGRGETQYF. The genes are TRBV12-3 or TRBV12-4 and TRBJ2-5, with 14 bases that match TRBD2. The CDR3 spans 18 residues.

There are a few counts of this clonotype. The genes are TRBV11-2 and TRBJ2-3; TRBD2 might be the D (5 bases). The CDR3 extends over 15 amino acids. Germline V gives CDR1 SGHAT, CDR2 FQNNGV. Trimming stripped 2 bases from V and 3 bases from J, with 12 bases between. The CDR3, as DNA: TGTGCCAGCAGCTTACTTCTTAGCGTTACAGATACGCAGTATTTT. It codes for CASSLLLSVTDTQYF.

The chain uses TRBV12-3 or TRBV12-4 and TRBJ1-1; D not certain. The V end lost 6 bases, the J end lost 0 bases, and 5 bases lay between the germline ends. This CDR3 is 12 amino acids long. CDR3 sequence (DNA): TGTGCCAGCAGGTGGGTGAACACTGAAGCTTTCTTT. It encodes CASRWVNTEAFF.

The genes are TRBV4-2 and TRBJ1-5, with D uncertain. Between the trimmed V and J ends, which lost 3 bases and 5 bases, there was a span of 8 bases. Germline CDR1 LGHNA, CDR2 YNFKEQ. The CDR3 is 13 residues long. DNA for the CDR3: TGTGCCAGCAGCCACGGTGTTTATCAGCCCCAGCATTTT. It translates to CASSHGVYQPQHF.